One and the same sample provided the 6 T cell receptor beta chains below, sequenced in a study of blood T cell repertoires in COVID-19. Profiling relied on immunoSEQ multiplex PCR, and the TCRdb table lists in-frame clones only, not all of them. The data show over 250,000 clones, 91% seen once. Input material: peripheral blood. These receptors were obtained from a person aged 18 to 30 with COVID-19, enrolled during active disease.

The chain is built from TRBV11-3 and TRBJ2-1, with 8 nucleotides matching TRBD2. With 2 bases clipped from V and 3 bases from J, the junction kept 3 bases outside the gene matches. Germline CDR1 and CDR2: SGHNT and YENEEA. This CDR3 is built from 15 residues. CDR3 loop: CASSLSSGSYNEQFF. The CDR3 DNA reads as TGTGCCAGCAGCTTATCAAGCGGGAGCTACAATGAGCAGTTCTTC.

This clone came up a few times. The chain employs TRBV11-2 and TRBJ2-7; 8 bases align to TRBD2. Germline CDR1 SGHAT, CDR2 FQNNGV. With 3 bases clipped from V and 4 bases from J, the junction kept 8 bases outside the gene matches. The CDR3 covers 15 residues. CDR3 loop: CASSFGRAGWYEQYF. The CDR3 coding sequence is TGTGCCAGCAGCTTCGGGAGGGCCGGATGGTACGAGCAGTACTTC.

This clone was detected once. The chain couples TRBV6-2 or TRBV6-3 to TRBJ2-3, with a tentative D call TRBD2 (7 bases). Trimming removed 7 bases from V and 3 bases from J, with 17 bases in between. There are 15 residues in the CDR3. The germline CDR1 and CDR2 sequences are MNHEY and SVGEGT. The CDR3 loop reads CASTPSAGATDTQYF. The CDR3 DNA reads as TGTGCCAGCACCCCCTCCGCGGGGGCAACAGATACGCAGTATTTT.

The gene calls are TRBV7-9 and TRBJ2-3; TRBD1 aligns across 7 bases. Germline assignment: CDR1 SEHNR and CDR2 FQNEAQ (reference sequence). CDR3 length equals 17 residues. Unmatched junction bases numbered 13, after V lost 3 bases and J lost 4 bases. CDR3: CASSFPYGEQGSDTQYF. For the CDR3, the DNA is TGTGCCAGCAGCTTCCCTTACGGCGAACAGGGGTCAGATACGCAGTATTTT.

In its sample, this clone was seen once. This chain uses TRBV19 with TRBJ2-7; 7 bases match TRBD2. CDR3 length: 15 amino acids. Germline-derived CDR1 and CDR2 are LNHDA and SQIVND (reference sequence). Trimming cost V 5 bases and J 4 bases; bases outside gene matches: 11. CDR3 protein: CASSPLKGGDYEQYF. The CDR3 region has the DNA TGTGCCAGTAGTCCCTTAAAGGGAGGGGATTACGAGCAGTACTTC.

This chain uses TRBV7-3 with TRBJ1-3; no reliable D call. From germline, CDR1 is SGHTA and CDR2 FQGTGA. There are 14 residues in the CDR3. V lost 5 bases and J 1 base, leaving 9 bases between the germline ends. The CDR3 nucleotides are TGTGCCAGCAGCCCCTCGGGGTCTGGAAACACCATATATTTT. It is translated as CASSPSGSGNTIYF.